This T cell receptor (beta chain) stems from a study of long-term antiretroviral therapy in people with HIV (dated by TCRdb to between 2022 and 2023). Background for the entire study: The earliest samples were collected approximately a decade before the 2015 WHO recommendation for immediate ART, a period when ART was typically delayed until CD4 counts fell. No cross-contamination during QIAcube processing was shown when test extractions of a monoclonal T-cell line were performed alongside 33 polyclonal samples. Of the roughly 31 participants with HIV, about twelve were female. A retrospective serial study tested whether changes in peripheral blood TRB repertoire composition and diversity were associated with ART initiation and durable HIV suppression. The cohort contributed over 150 cryopreserved PBMC samples from about 33 adults with confirmed HIV infection, collected serially over a mean of around six years (range 1-12). The study at large found these results: A significant increase in TRB diversity was found to be associated with ART initiation, although TRB diversity was observed to remain significantly below that of transplant donor controls even after long-term ART. The samples span the years 2004 to 2017, and the ART regimens used at that time may not be as effective as current regimens. Narrower CDR3 length ranges were observed in HIV repertoires than in controls, and an antigen-experienced repertoire with only a slight naive shift after ART was suggested by the network structure. Inferences about post-ART repertoire changes are limited because no data were available on ART adherence, viral resistance or therapy changes. Unsorted PBMC were profiled instead of sorted CD4+ and CD8+ T cells because pre-ART samples had limited cell numbers. At every time point, the repertoire was dominated by expanded TRB clones first identified before ART initiation, although this dominance fluctuated and, in many PLHIV, declined after ART. Because PBMC availability was limited, only the TCR beta chain was sequenced, with no alpha chain pairing.

Comment on this clone: It lacks a known antigen. It has no much larger one-base neighbor in the sample; base qualities were not kept.

The CDR3 goes from the cysteine to the phenylalanine over 13 residues. Of the read, only the CDR3 DNA is kept; its 39 bases are in frame from base 1. Relative to germline, V is missing 10 bases and J is missing 7 bases, with 12 bases of the junction outside any gene match. The germline V gene (reference sequence) yields LNHDA for CDR1 and SQIVND for CDR2. To be included, a participant needed at least one PBMC sample from before ART initiation plus at least two post-ART samples. Treatment was received in the United States of America by all participants with HIV. Cryopreserved samples of about 0.95-10 million PBMC were thawed and washed before DNA extraction. At the time of the earliest PBMC sample, participants with HIV were aged between roughly 20 and 55 years. Each participant contributed PBMC samples from 1-4 timepoints before ART initiation and 2-8 timepoints after ART initiation, with a median of 7 samples. For every participant, serial HIV viral load, CD4+ T-cell count, ART history and demographic data were obtained. Genomic DNA was extracted from unsorted PBMC with a Qiagen kit on a QIAcube, with processing performed in batches of 12 samples.

The immunoSEQ hsTCRB v3.0 assay was used at survey level resolution to sequence the TRB variable region. The targeted TRB sequencing depth was roughly 40,000-50,000 T-cell genomes per sample. An Illumina MiSeq with a v3 150-cycle kit was used to sequence the pooled TRB libraries. In the paper's pipeline: Analysis of repertoires was carried out in R inside a reproducible Nextflow workflow spanning QC, data transformation and analysis. LymphoSeq2, an R package for AIRR-Seq data exploration, was used to implement custom analyses. After excluding a few samples that yielded fewer than 5000 total TRB sequences, 150 to 200 HIV repertoires remained for analysis. Among the roughly 200 retained HIV repertoires, some 60 were collected before ART initiation and around 130 after ART initiation. Repertoires were downsampled to 5000 TRB nucleotide sequences, and summary statistics were averaged over 100 downsampling iterations. The analysis kept only TRB sequences whose CDR3 regions were at least seven amino acids long. A Shannon entropy-derived clonality score and the Gini coefficient were used to measure diversity. In repertoire networks, the top 5000 CDR3 amino acid sequences were linked whenever an edit distance of one separated two sequences. Antigen specificity groups and MHC restriction were predicted for TRB CDR3 amino acid sequences with GLIPH2. To flag known associations with CMV, EBV, HIV or tissue antigens, CDR3 amino acid sequences were compared against VDJdb and McPAS-TCR. Pre-ART, post-ART and control groups were compared with Wilcoxon signed-rank tests and Holm-Bonferroni correction. TCRdb limited this immuneACCESS table to in-frame rearrangements with V and J called. A share of clones is missing; checked studies link under half to unresolved V genes, and the rest is unexplained. That table is the source of V, J and clone size, and D and trimming were worked out from the DNA. In this sample the table shows nearly 50,000 clones, around 80% of which occur a single time. The ten largest account for under 3% of the sample.

The rearrangement joined TRBV19 to TRBJ1-1; TRBD1 matches 7 bases in the middle. The TCR originated in a woman between 18 and 29 years old with HIV. The sequencing used unsorted PBMCs, collected 0.8 years after starting antiretroviral therapy. CDR3 loop: CATRPTGSVEAFF. The nucleotides are TGTGCCACTCGACCGACAGGGAGTGTTGAAGCTTTCTTT. Reference TRBV19 and TRBJ1-1 genes cover what lies past the CDR3, so the full variable domain is DGGITQSPKYLFRKEGQNVTLSCEQNLNHDAMYWYRQDPGQGLRLIYYSQIVNDFQKGDIAEGYSVSREKKESFPLTVTSAQKNPTAFYLCATRPTGSVEAFFGQGTRLTVV.